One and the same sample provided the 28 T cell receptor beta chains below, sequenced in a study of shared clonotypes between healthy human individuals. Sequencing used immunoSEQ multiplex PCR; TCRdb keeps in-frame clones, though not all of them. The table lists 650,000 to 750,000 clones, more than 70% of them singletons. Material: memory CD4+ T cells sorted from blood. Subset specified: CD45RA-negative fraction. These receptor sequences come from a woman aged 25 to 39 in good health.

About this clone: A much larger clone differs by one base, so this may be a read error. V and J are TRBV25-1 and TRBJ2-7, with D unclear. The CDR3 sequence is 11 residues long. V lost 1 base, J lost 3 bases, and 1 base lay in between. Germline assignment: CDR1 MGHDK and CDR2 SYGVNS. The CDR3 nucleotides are TGTGCCAGCAGTGAATTCTACGAGCAGTACTTC. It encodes CASSEFYEQYF.

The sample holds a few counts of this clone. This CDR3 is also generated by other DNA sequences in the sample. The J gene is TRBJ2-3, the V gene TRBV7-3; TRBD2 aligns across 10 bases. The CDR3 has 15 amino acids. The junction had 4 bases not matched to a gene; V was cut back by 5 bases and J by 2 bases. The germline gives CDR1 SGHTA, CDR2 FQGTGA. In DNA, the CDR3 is TGTGCCAGCAGCCCAGCGGGAGGGCCCACAGATACGCAGTATTTT. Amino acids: CASSPAGGPTDTQYF.

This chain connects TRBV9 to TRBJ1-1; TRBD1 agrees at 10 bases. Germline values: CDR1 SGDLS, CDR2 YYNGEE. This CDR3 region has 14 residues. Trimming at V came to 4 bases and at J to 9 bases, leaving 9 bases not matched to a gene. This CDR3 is CASSSLGQGKKAFF. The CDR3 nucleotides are TGTGCCAGCAGCTCCTTGGGACAGGGGAAGAAAGCTTTCTTT. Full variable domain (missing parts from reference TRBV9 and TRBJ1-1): DSGVTQTPKHLITATGQRVTLRCSPRSGDLSVYWYQQSLDQGLQFLIQYYNGEERAKGNILERFSAQQFPDLHSELNLSSLELGDSALYFCASSSLGQGKKAFFGQGTRLTVV.

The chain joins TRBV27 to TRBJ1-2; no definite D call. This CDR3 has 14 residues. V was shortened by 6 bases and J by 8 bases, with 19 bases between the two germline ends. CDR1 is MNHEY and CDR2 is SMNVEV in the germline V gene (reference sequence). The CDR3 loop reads CASSLRMAAGGYTF. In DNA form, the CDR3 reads TGTGCCAGCAGCCTCCGGATGGCGGCGGGGGGCTACACCTTC.

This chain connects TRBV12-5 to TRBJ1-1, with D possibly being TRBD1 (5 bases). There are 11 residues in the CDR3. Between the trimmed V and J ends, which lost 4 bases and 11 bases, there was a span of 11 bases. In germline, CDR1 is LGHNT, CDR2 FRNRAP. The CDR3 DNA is TGTGCTAGTGGTTCGGGGAGGGACGCTTTCTTT. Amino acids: CASGSGRDAFF.

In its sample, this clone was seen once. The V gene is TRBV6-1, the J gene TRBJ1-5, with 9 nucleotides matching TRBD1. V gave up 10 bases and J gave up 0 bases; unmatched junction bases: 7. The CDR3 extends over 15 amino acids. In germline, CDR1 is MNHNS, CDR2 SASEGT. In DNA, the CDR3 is TGTGCCACGATAGACAGGGGGTATAGCAATCAGCCCCAGCATTTT. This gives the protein CATIDRGYSNQPQHF.

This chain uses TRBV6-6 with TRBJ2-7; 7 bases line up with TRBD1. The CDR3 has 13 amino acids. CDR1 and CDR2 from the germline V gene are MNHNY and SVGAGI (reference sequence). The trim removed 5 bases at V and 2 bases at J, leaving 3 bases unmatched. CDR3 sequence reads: CASSDGTAYEQYF. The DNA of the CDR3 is TGTGCCAGCAGTGACGGGACAGCCTACGAGCAGTACTTC.

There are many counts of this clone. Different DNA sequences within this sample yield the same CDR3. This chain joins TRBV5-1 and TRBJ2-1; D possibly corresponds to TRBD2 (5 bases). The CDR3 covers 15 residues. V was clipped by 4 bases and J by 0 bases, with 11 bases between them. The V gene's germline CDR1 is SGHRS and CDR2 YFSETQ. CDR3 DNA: TGCGCCAGCAGCCAGGACTCGAGCTCCTACAATGAGCAGTTCTTC. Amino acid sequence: CASSQDSSSYNEQFF.

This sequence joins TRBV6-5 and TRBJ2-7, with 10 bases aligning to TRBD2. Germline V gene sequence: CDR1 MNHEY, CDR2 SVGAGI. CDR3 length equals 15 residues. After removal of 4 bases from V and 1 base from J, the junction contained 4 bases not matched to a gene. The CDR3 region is CASSSKTSGSYEQYF. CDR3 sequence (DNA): TGTGCCAGCAGTTCCAAGACTAGCGGGTCCTACGAGCAGTACTTC.

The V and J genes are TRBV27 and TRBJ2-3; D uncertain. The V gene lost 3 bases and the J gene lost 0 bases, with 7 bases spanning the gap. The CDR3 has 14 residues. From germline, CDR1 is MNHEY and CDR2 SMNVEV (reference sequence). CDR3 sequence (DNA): TGTGCCAGCAGTTTTTTCGGGAGCACAGATACGCAGTATTTT. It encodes CASSFFGSTDTQYF.

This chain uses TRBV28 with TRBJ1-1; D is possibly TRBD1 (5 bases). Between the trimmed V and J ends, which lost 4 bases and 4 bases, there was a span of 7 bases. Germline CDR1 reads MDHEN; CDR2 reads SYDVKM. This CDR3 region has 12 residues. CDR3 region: CASSSGFTEAFF. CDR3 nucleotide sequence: TGTGCCAGCAGTTCAGGGTTCACTGAAGCTTTCTTT.

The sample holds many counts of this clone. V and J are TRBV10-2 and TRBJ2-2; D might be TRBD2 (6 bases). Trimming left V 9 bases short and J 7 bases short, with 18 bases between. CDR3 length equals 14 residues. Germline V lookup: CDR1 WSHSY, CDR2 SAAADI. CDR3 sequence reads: CASLTGDAGGELFF. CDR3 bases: TGCGCCAGTCTGACGGGGGATGCAGGCGGGGAGCTGTTTTTT.

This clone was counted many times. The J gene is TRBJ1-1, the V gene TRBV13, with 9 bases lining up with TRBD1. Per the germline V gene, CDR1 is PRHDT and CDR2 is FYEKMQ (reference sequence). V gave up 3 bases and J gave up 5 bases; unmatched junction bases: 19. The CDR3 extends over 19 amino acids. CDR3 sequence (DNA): TGTGCCAGCAGCTTCCTCACAGGGGGCCGGAAGATGAGGTATACTGAAGCTTTCTTT. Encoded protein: CASSFLTGGRKMRYTEAFF. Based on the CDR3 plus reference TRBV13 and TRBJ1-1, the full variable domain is AAGVIQSPRHLIKEKRETATLKCYPIPRHDTVYWYQQGPGQDPQFLISFYEKMQSDKGSIPDRFSAQQFSDYHSELNMSSLELGDSALYFCASSFLTGGRKMRYTEAFFGQGTRLTVV.

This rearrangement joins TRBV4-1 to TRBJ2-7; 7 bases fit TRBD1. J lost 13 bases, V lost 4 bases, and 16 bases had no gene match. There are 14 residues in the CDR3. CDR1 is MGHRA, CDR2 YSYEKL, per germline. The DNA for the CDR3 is TGCGCCAGCAGCCGAGCCTTAACAGGGGCCCCTCTCTACTTC. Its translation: CASSRALTGAPLYF.

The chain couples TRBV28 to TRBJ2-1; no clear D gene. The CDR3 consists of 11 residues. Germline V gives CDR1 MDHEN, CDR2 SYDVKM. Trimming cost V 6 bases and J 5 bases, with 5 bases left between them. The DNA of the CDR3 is TGTGCCAGCAGAAGCGACAATGAGCAGTTCTTC. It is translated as CASRSDNEQFF.

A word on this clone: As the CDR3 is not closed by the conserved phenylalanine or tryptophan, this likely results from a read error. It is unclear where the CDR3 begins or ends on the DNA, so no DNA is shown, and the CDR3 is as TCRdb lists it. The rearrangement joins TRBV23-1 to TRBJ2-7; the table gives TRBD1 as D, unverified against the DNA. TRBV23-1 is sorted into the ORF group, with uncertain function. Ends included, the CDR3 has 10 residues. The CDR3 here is CASSQGQDVC.

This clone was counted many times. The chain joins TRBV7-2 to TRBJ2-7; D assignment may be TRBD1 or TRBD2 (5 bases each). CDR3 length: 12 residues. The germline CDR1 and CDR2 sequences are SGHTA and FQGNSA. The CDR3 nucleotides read TGTGCTTCGAGGGGCACCTCCTACGAGCAGTACTTC. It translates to CASRGTSYEQYF.

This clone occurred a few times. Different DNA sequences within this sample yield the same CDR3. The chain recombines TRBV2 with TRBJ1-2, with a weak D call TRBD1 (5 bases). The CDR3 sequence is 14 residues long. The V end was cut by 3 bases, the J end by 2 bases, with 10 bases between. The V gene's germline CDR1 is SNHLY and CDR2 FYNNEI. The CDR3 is CASSERGGNYGYTF. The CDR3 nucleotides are TGTGCCAGCAGTGAGAGGGGCGGGAACTATGGCTACACCTTC.

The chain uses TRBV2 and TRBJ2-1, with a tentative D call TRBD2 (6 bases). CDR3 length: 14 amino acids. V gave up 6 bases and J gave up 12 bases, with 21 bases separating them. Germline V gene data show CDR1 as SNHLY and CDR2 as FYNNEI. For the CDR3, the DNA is TGTGCCAGCAGCGGACTATTTCGGACTGAGGGGCAGTTCTTC. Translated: CASSGLFRTEGQFF.

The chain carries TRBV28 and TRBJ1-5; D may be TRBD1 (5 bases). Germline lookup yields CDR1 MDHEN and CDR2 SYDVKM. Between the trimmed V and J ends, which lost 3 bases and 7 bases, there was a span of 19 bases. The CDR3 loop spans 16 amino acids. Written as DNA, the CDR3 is TGTGCCAGCAGTTTGGGTGGGGGTAGGGCCCAACAGCCCCAGCATTTT. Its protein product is CASSLGGGRAQQPQHF.

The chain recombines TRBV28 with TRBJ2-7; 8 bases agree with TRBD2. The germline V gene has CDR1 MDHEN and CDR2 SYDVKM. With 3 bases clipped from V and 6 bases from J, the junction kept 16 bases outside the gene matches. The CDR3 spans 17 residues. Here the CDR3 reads CASSFSRRAISGTEQYF. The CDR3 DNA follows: TGTGCCAGCAGTTTTTCGAGACGGGCGATTAGCGGGACCGAGCAGTACTTC.

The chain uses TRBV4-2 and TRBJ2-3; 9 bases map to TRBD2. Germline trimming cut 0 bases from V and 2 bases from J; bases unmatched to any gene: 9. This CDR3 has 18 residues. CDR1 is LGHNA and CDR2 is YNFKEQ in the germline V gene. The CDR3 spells CASSQDPRASGTTDTQYF. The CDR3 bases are TGTGCCAGCAGCCAAGATCCCCGGGCTAGCGGGACCACAGATACGCAGTATTTT.

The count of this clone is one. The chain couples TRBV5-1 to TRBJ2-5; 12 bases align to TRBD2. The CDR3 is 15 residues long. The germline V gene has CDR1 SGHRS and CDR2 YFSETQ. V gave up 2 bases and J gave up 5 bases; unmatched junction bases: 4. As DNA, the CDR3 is TGCGCCAGCAGCTTCGGGACTAGCGGGTCTGAGACCCAGTACTTC. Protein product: CASSFGTSGSETQYF. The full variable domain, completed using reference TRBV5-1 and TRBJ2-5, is KAGVTQTPRYLIKTRGQQVTLSCSPISGHRSVSWYQQTPGQGLQFLFEYFSETQRNKGNFPGRFSGRQFSNSRSEMNVSTLELGDSALYLCASSFGTSGSETQYFGPGTRLLVL.

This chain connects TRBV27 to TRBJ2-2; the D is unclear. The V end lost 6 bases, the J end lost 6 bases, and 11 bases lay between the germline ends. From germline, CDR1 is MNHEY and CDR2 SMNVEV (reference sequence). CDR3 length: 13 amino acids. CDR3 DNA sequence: TGTGCCAGCAGAGCCTCCGGGTCCGGGGAGCTGTTTTTT. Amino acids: CASRASGSGELFF.

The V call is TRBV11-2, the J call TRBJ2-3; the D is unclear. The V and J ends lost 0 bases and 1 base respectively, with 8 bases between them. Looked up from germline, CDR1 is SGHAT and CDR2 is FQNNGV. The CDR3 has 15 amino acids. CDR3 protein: CASSLDWAGTDTQYF. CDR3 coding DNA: TGTGCCAGCAGCTTAGATTGGGCAGGCACAGATACGCAGTATTTT.

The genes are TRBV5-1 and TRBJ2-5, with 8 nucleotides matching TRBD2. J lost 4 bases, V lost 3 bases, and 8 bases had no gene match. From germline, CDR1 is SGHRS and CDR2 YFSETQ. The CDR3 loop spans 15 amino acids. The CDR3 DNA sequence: TGCGCCAGCAGCTCAGGTAGCGGGATCGGAGAGACCCAGTACTTC. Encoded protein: CASSSGSGIGETQYF.

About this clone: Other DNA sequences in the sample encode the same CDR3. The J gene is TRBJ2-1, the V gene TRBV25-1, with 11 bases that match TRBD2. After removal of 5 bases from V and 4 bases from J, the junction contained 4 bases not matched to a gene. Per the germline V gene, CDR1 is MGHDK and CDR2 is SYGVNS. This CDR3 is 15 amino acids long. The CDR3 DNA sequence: TGTGCCAGCAGTCCCTTAGCGGGAGGGTACAATGAGCAGTTCTTC. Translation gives CASSPLAGGYNEQFF.

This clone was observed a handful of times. CDR3 residues: CASSPGTQQETQYF. The CDR3 DNA follows: TGCGCCAGCAGCCCCGGGACACAGCAAGAGACCCAGTACTTC. The chain has TRBV5-1 and TRBJ2-5; TRBD1 might be the D (6 bases). Germline values: CDR1 SGHRS, CDR2 YFSETQ. The length of the CDR3 is 14 residues. Deletions cut 4 bases from V and 2 bases from J, with 12 bases between. The full variable domain, completed using reference TRBV5-1 and TRBJ2-5, is KAGVTQTPRYLIKTRGQQVTLSCSPISGHRSVSWYQQTPGQGLQFLFEYFSETQRNKGNFPGRFSGRQFSNSRSEMNVSTLELGDSALYLCASSPGTQQETQYFGPGTRLLVL.